The sequence of this T cell receptor beta chain was determined in a study of T cells in Graves' hyperthyroidism and ophthalmopathy (dated by TCRdb to the late 2010s). Some background on the complete study: Peripheral blood was sampled at the time of initial diagnosis, prior to any treatment. To identify TCR V-J signatures that set the groups apart, the researchers used a discovery cohort of about a hundred patients, made up of fewer than 50 with Graves' ophthalmopathy and 57 with stable Graves' hyperthyroidism. Prospective prediction of ophthalmopathy was tested in an independent validation cohort of approximately 19 hyperthyroidism patients and 15 to 17 patients who later progressed to ophthalmopathy. For training and testing, the 100 or so patients in the discovery cohort were randomly divided in a 7:3 ratio. Thyroid tissue and blood T-cell repertoires from about 6 Graves' hyperthyroidism patients were also compared in the study. Following sampling, methimazole starting at 30 mg daily was given to hyperthyroidism patients, and high-dose intravenous methylprednisolone was given to ophthalmopathy patients. TCR Vbeta CDR3 sequencing of around 130 peripheral blood samples (over 40 ophthalmopathy, about 74 hyperthyroidism and approximately 17 progressor patients) is reported in the paper. Overall results and qualifications from the work: Ophthalmopathy was separated from stable hyperthyroidism by a 13 V-J signature model, with 85% to 90% sensitivity and 81% to 82% specificity obtained in cross-validation and 80%/75% obtained in testing. No statistical method was used to fix the sample size in advance, and group allocation was not hidden from the investigators. Most expanded thyroid clonotypes (frequency above 0.001) were also detected in blood, suggesting blood repertoires may reflect thyroid immune responses. During validation, the model predicted progression to ophthalmopathy a median of around 7 months ahead of onset, with approximately 71% sensitivity and under 85% specificity.

Reading the germline V gene gives CDR1 SNHLY and CDR2 FYNNEI. The CDR3 runs 13 amino acids, cysteine and phenylalanine included. The kept DNA is CDR3 alone, 39 bases in frame from the first base. V and J lose 7 bases and 6 bases, and a span of 12 bases separates them. The TCR beta CDR3 regions were amplified from RNA transcripts. The TCR CDR3 was subjected to a first round of RT-PCR using the HTBI primer set and the Qiagen OneStep RT-PCR kit. The libraries were constructed in a second round of multiplex PCR and then size-selected and purified. The libraries were sequenced on an Illumina HiSeq2000 using paired-end 100 bp reads. The published analysis was carried out like this. Raw data were processed with SOAPnuke, discarding reads with adapters, uncalled bases, mean Phred below 15, or no exact constant-primer or identifier match. High-quality paired reads were merged with COPE v1.2.5, and unique nucleotide sequences were defined as clonotypes. MiTCR v1.1 was used to align the clonotypes against IMGT TRBV, TRBD and TRBJ reference segments. Analysis was restricted to V-J combinations with a frequency above 0.0001, which covered about 99% of repertoires. The TCS score was defined as F50 (clonal expansion) divided by E x V (chaos), with BLOSUM62-based TCRdist calculated between CDR3 peptides within each V-J. Welch's t-statistics and random forest reduced around 550 V-J features to 10 to 15, which were used in a naive Bayes classifier (R e1071). The public reads were reprocessed in TCRdb via fastp at Q25 and MiXCR, keeping in-frame beta chains. Entries are consolidated by CDR3 protein sequence, retaining the most common genes and DNA. These V and J calls are TCRdb output, not the study's own analysis. Present in this sample are about half a million distinct CDR3 sequences, approximately 23% of which were seen just once. The ten largest clones capture about half of the sample.

Moderately to severely active disease, a Clinical Activity Score of at least 3, a NOSPECS grade of at least 4, and a duration under 3 months were present in ophthalmopathy patients. The study excluded patients with uncontrolled infections, other autoimmune diseases, pregnancy or lactation. Diagnoses were based on clinical symptoms, serum thyroxine and TRAb, thyroid ultrasound and orbital computed tomography. PBMCs were separated from under 11 ml of fresh peripheral blood using Ficoll-Paque density gradient centrifugation. Total RNA was extracted with Trizol reagent, and quality was checked on an Agilent 2100 Bioanalyzer. On this clonotype: This clone's antigen is unknown. No qualities accompany the bases; no much larger clone lies one base away.

The sequencing input was blood. This receptor chain uses TRBV2 and TRBJ2-2; the D gene is perhaps TRBD1, from 5 matching bases. The clonotype originates from a woman between 70 and 85 years old with Graves' ophthalmopathy. The DNA is as follows: TGTGCCAGCACAGGGTTTGGTGCCGGGGAGCTGTTTTTT. It codes for CASTGFGAGELFF.